These 22 T cell receptor beta chains share one sample of origin, sequenced in a study of shared clonotypes between healthy human individuals. Sequenced by immunoSEQ multiplex PCR; TCRdb stores in-frame clones only, minus some. The table has hundreds of thousands of clones, roughly 70% seen once. Sample: memory CD4+ T cells sorted from blood. This sample's subset: CD45RA-negative fraction. These receptors were collected from a woman aged 25 to 39 in good health.

This sequence joins TRBV7-2 and TRBJ1-2; the match to TRBD1 covers 11 bases. The V gene's germline CDR1 is SGHTA and CDR2 FQGNSA. The CDR3 has 17 residues. Trimming took 1 base from V and 5 from J; bases not matched to a gene: 9. CDR3 sequence (DNA): TGTGCCAGCAGCTTAGGGGGCACCGGGACAGGGGGTTATGGCTACACCTTC. It yields the protein CASSLGGTGTGGYGYTF.

The chain is built from TRBV6-1 and TRBJ1-2; D remains ambiguous. Trimming took off 4 bases at V and 0 bases at J, with 9 bases between the two ends. CDR1 is MNHNS and CDR2 is SASEGT in the germline V gene. The CDR3 covers 14 residues. Here the CDR3 reads CASSVSGANYGYTF. The CDR3 coding sequence is TGTGCCAGCAGTGTATCTGGGGCTAACTATGGCTACACCTTC.

This sequence joins TRBV6-6 and TRBJ2-1; 13 bases map to TRBD2. V gave up 5 bases and J gave up 7 bases; unmatched junction bases: 5. The CDR3 consists of 15 residues. The germline V gene has CDR1 MNHNY and CDR2 SVGAGI (reference sequence). CDR3 DNA: TGTGCCAGCAGTCTCGGACTAGCGGGAGCGAATGAGCAGTTCTTC. It is translated as CASSLGLAGANEQFF.

Comment on this clone: The sample contains more than one DNA sequence encoding this CDR3. This chain links TRBV18 with TRBJ1-1; maybe TRBD1 (6 bases). The germline CDR1 and CDR2 sequences are KGHSH and LQKENI. V was pared by 3 bases and J by 7 bases, with 15 bases between. The CDR3 sequence is 14 residues long. Written as DNA, the CDR3 is TGTGCCAGCTCACCCCAGGGGCAGCCCAATGAAGCTTTCTTT. Amino acids: CASSPQGQPNEAFF. Full variable domain (rest looked up from reference TRBV18 and TRBJ1-1): NAGVMQNPRHLVRRRGQEARLRCSPMKGHSHVYWYRQLPEEGLKFMVYLQKENIIDESGMPKERFSAEFPKEGPSILRIQQVVRGDSAAYFCASSPQGQPNEAFFGQGTRLTVV.

The DNA of the CDR3 is TGTGCCTGGAGTGTACGAGCGGGAGGGTTGAATGAGCAGTTCTTC. Translation gives CAWSVRAGGLNEQFF. The rearrangement links TRBV30 to TRBJ2-1; 10 bases fit TRBD2. The V segment lost 0 bases and the J segment 7 bases; nucleotides outside the gene matches: 6. CDR3 size: 15 residues. CDR1 is GTSNPN and CDR2 is SVGIG in the germline V gene (reference sequence).

The count of this clone is one. This chain joins TRBV2 and TRBJ1-5; D is unclear. V lost 7 bases and J 7 bases, leaving 26 bases between the germline ends. This CDR3 region has 17 residues. Germline V gives CDR1 SNHLY, CDR2 FYNNEI. CDR3 sequence (DNA): TGTGCCAGCACCTACGCCGGGAGAGACACCGAGAAGCAGCCCCAGCATTTT. It yields the protein CASTYAGRDTEKQPQHF.

This clone appeared once. This rearrangement joins TRBV28 to TRBJ1-5, with TRBD1 matching over 7 bases. Germline-derived CDR1 and CDR2 are MDHEN and SYDVKM. V lost 5 bases to trimming and J lost 5 bases; unmatched junction nucleotides: 9. The CDR3 covers 15 residues. CDR3 amino acids: CASSHPGTDYQPQHF. CDR3 nucleotide sequence: TGTGCCAGCAGTCACCCGGGGACAGACTATCAGCCCCAGCATTTT.

This chain links TRBV15 with TRBJ2-3, with TRBD2 as a possible D gene (6 bases). The CDR3 loop spans 18 amino acids. Trimming shortened V by 0 bases and J by 4 bases, and 20 bases separated the two germline ends. In germline, CDR1 is LNHNV, CDR2 YYDKDF (reference sequence). The CDR3 DNA sequence: TGTGCCACCAGCAGAGATCGGGGACTCCTGGTGGGCCCAGATACGCAGTATTTT. Protein: CATSRDRGLLVGPDTQYF. Variable domain in full (rest from reference TRBV15 and TRBJ2-3): DAMVIQNPRYQVTQFGKPVTLSCSQTLNHNVMYWYQQKSSQAPKLLFHYYDKDFNNEADTPDNFQSRRPNTSFCFLDIRSPGLGDTAMYLCATSRDRGLLVGPDTQYFGPGTRLTVL.

Comments on this clone: Other nucleotide sequences in the sample specify the same CDR3. The chain links TRBV15 to TRBJ2-5; 11 bases are a match to TRBD2. The CDR3 sequence is 17 residues long. Germline loops: CDR1 LNHNV, CDR2 YYDKDF (reference sequence). After removal of 1 base from V and 5 bases from J, the junction contained 9 bases not matched to a gene. The CDR3 reads CATSRVGSGRDGETQYF. The CDR3 DNA reads as TGTGCCACCAGCAGAGTCGGTAGCGGGAGGGACGGGGAGACCCAGTACTTC.

The V gene is TRBV9, the J gene TRBJ2-1; D unresolved. With 4 bases removed from V and 7 bases from J, the gap between germline ends came to 6 bases. CDR1 and CDR2 (germline): SGDLS, YYNGEE. The CDR3 is made up of 11 amino acids. In DNA form, the CDR3 reads TGTGCCAGCAGCCCCCGGAATGAGCAGTTCTTC. Encoded protein: CASSPRNEQFF.

The chain links TRBV6-1 to TRBJ1-3; D is possibly TRBD1 (5 bases). Between the trimmed V and J ends, which lost 2 bases and 4 bases, there was a span of 6 bases. This CDR3 region has 13 residues. Germline CDR1 is MNHNS and CDR2 is SASEGT. CDR3 DNA sequence: TGTGCCAGCAGTGAACGGACAGGAAACACCATATATTTT. It specifies CASSERTGNTIYF.

The V gene is TRBV28, the J gene TRBJ2-3; 11 bases map to TRBD2. Looked up from germline, CDR1 is MDHEN and CDR2 is SYDVKM. The CDR3 spans 16 residues. V dropped 6 bases and J dropped 3; count of bases not matched to a gene: 8. The CDR3 is CASSVTSGRSTDTQYF. The CDR3 nucleotides read TGTGCCAGCAGCGTCACTAGCGGGAGAAGTACAGATACGCAGTATTTT.

This clone appeared many times. The V call is TRBV19, the J call TRBJ1-5; D is perhaps TRBD1 (6 bases). This CDR3 has 15 residues. Germline CDR1 is LNHDA and CDR2 is SQIVND (reference sequence). V gave up 7 bases and J gave up 2 bases, with 15 bases separating them. The CDR3 loop is CASTERGGGNQPQHF. The CDR3 nucleotides read TGTGCCAGTACGGAAAGGGGGGGAGGCAATCAGCCCCAGCATTTT.

This clone was observed once. V is TRBV7-3 and J is TRBJ2-2, with TRBD2 matching 7 bases. CDR1 SGHTA and CDR2 FQGTGA come from the germline V gene. The CDR3 spans 15 residues. J was trimmed by 4 bases and V by 5 bases; bases with no gene match: 7. The CDR3 sequence: CASSPAGTTTGELFF. The CDR3 coding sequence is TGTGCCAGCAGCCCAGCCGGGACTACCACCGGGGAGCTGTTTTTT.

The chain joins TRBV19 to TRBJ2-2; D is uncertain. This CDR3 comprises 16 residues. In germline, CDR1 is LNHDA, CDR2 SQIVND (reference sequence). Between the trimmed V and J ends, which lost 4 bases and 3 bases, there was a span of 15 bases. CDR3 sequence: CASSTGMGLYTGELFF. In DNA, the CDR3 is TGTGCCAGTAGTACTGGAATGGGCCTGTACACCGGGGAGCTGTTTTTT.

This clone was picked up one time. V gene TRBV27 combines with J gene TRBJ2-2; the D gene is possibly TRBD2 (6 bases). The CDR3 sequence is 13 residues long. Trimming shortened V by 3 bases and J by 7 bases, and 9 bases separated the two germline ends. Germline V gives CDR1 MNHEY, CDR2 SMNVEV (reference sequence). The CDR3 is CASSFWGGGELFF. CDR3 DNA: TGTGCCAGCAGTTTCTGGGGAGGCGGGGAGCTGTTTTTT.

The rearrangement links TRBV28 to TRBJ2-1; D call uncertain. Germline loops: CDR1 MDHEN, CDR2 SYDVKM. The ends were cut back, 3 bases at V and 7 bases at J, with 22 bases in the middle. CDR3 length: 17 residues. The CDR3 DNA is TGTGCCAGCAGTTTCCAGCTTGAGATGGCCGGGCGAAATGAGCAGTTCTTC. This translates into CASSFQLEMAGRNEQFF.

This chain uses TRBV9 with TRBJ2-3; the D gene could be TRBD1 or TRBD2 (5 bases each). The CDR3 runs 12 residues. Trimming shortened V by 3 bases and J by 6 bases, and 8 bases separated the two germline ends. Looked up from germline, CDR1 is SGDLS and CDR2 is YYNGEE. CDR3 amino acids: CASSGEGDTQYF. As DNA, the CDR3 is TGTGCCAGCAGCGGCGAGGGGGATACGCAGTATTTT. Variable domain in full (rest from reference TRBV9 and TRBJ2-3): DSGVTQTPKHLITATGQRVTLRCSPRSGDLSVYWYQQSLDQGLQFLIQYYNGEERAKGNILERFSAQQFPDLHSELNLSSLELGDSALYFCASSGEGDTQYFGPGTRLTVL.

This chain links TRBV4-2 with TRBJ2-7, with D perhaps TRBD2 (6 bases). CDR1 and CDR2 from the germline V gene are LGHNA and YNFKEQ. The CDR3 length is 17 residues. V dropped 0 bases and J dropped 6 bases, with 21 bases sitting between them. CDR3 loop: CASSQESGKRALSEQYF. The DNA of the CDR3 is TGTGCCAGCAGCCAAGAGTCGGGAAAGCGGGCGTTAAGCGAGCAGTACTTC.

The chain employs TRBV7-2 and TRBJ2-1; 12 bases are shared with TRBD2. The J segment lost 9 bases and the V segment lost 3 bases, leaving 6 bases of the junction unmatched. CDR3 length: 15 residues. Per the germline V gene, CDR1 is SGHTA and CDR2 is FQGNSA. The CDR3 protein is CASSLTSGSGSEQFF. The CDR3 region has the DNA TGTGCCAGCAGCTTGACTAGCGGGAGTGGTAGTGAGCAGTTCTTC.

The gene calls are TRBV28 and TRBJ2-6; TRBD2 agrees at 7 bases. This CDR3 contains 15 residues. Trimming cost V 5 bases and J 2 bases; bases outside gene matches: 3. Germline V gene lookup returns CDR1 MDHEN and CDR2 SYDVKM. CDR3: CASSAGEAGANVLTF. In DNA, the CDR3 is TGTGCCAGCAGTGCGGGAGAGGCTGGGGCCAACGTCCTGACTTTC.

The gene calls are TRBV27 and TRBJ1-2; TRBD1 agrees at 7 bases. The germline V gene encodes CDR1 MNHEY and CDR2 SMNVEV (reference sequence). The CDR3 runs 14 residues. The ends lost 3 bases at V and 4 bases at J; junction bases unmatched: 5. CDR3 DNA: TGTGCCAGCAGTTTGAGACAGGGTGGCTATGGCTACACCTTC. Translated: CASSLRQGGYGYTF.